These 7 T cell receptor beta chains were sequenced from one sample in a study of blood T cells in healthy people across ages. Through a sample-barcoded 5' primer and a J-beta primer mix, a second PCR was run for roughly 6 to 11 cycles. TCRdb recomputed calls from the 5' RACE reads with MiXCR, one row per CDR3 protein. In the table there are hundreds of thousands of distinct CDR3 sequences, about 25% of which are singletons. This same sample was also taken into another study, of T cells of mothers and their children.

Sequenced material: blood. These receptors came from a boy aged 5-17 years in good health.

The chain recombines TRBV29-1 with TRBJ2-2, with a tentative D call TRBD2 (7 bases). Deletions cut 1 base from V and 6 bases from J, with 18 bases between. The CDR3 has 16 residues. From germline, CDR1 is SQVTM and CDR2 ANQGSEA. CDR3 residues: CSVEGSGGRVSGELFF. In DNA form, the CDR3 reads TGCAGCGTTGAAGGGTCCGGGGGGCGCGTATCCGGGGAGCTGTTTTTT.

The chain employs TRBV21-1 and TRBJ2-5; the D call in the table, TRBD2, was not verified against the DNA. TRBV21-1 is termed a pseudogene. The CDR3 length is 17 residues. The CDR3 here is CASSNLPGTSGQETQYF. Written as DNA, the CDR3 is TGTGCCAGCAGCAACCTACCAGGGACTAGCGGCCAAGAGACCCAGTACTTC.

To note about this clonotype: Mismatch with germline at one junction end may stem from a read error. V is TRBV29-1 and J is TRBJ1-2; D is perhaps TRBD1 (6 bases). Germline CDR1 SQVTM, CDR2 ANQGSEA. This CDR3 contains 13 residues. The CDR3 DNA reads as TGCAGCGTTGAGTTAATGGGACATTTATTCCACAGCTTC. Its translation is CSVELMGHLFHSF. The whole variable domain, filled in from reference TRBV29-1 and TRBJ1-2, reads SAVISQKPSRDICQRGTSLTIQCQVDSQVTMMFWYRQQPGQSLTLIATANQGSEATYESGFVIDKFPISRPNLTFSTLTVSNMSPEDSSIYLCSVELMGHLFHSFGSGTRLTVV.

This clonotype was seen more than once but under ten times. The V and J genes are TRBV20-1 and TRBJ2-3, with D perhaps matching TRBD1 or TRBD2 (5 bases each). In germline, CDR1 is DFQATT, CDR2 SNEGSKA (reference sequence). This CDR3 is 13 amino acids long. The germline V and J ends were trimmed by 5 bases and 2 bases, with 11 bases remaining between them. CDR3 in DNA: TGCAGTGCTTCCCACGGGGCCACAGATACGCAGTATTTT. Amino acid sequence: CSASHGATDTQYF.

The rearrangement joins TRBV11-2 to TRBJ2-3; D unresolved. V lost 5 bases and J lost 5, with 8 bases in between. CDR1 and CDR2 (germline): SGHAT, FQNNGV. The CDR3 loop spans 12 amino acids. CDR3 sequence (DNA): TGTGCCAGCAGCCGAGCTATAGATACGCAGTATTTT. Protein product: CASSRAIDTQYF.

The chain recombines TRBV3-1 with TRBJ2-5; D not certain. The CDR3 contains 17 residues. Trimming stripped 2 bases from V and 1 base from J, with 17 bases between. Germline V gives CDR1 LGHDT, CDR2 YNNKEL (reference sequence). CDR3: CASSQRTGTLIQETQYF. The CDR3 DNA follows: TGTGCCAGCAGCCAACGTACTGGCACGTTGATCCAAGAGACCCAGTACTTC.

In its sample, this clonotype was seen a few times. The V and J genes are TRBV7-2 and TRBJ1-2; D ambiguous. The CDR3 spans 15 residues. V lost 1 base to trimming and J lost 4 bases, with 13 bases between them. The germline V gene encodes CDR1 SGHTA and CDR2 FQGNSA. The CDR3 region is CASSLEPGRFYGYTF. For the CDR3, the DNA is TGTGCCAGCAGCTTAGAACCCGGGAGATTCTATGGCTACACCTTC.